The 16 T cell receptor beta chains below were found in one sample sequenced in a study of identical twins. TCRdb reprocessed the 5' RACE reads via MiXCR and lists one record per CDR3 protein. The sample records hundreds of thousands of distinct CDR3 sequences, 12% being singletons. In addition, the sample was reused for a study of yellow fever vaccine responses in identical twins.

Sequences were obtained from PBMCs. The origin of the receptors is a woman aged 18-29 years in good health.

This clonotype was seen a handful of times. V and J are TRBV7-8 and TRBJ2-5; D might be TRBD2 (6 bases). This CDR3 has 14 residues. V was trimmed by 4 bases and J by 4 bases, leaving 13 bases between them. Per germline, CDR1 SGHVS and CDR2 FQNEAQ. The CDR3 DNA reads TGTGCCAGCAGCTGGGACTCCTGGGGAGAGACCCAGTACTTC. As protein: CASSWDSWGETQYF.

This clonotype was observed a few times. The V and J genes are TRBV20-1 and TRBJ2-3, with a possible D match to TRBD2 (6 bases). Per the germline V gene, CDR1 is DFQATT and CDR2 is SNEGSKA (reference sequence). The CDR3 loop spans 13 amino acids. The V end was cut by 3 bases, the J end by 9 bases, with 16 bases between. The CDR3 sequence is CSASPSPGVTQYF. CDR3 DNA sequence: TGCAGTGCTAGCCCATCGCCGGGGGTCACGCAGTATTTT.

This clonotype was recorded at least ten times. V and J are TRBV27 and TRBJ2-3; tentatively, D is TRBD1 (5 bases). Trimming removed 6 bases from V and 0 bases from J, with 13 bases in between. In germline, CDR1 is MNHEY, CDR2 SMNVEV (reference sequence). This CDR3 contains 15 residues. CDR3 residues: CASSYRTLSTDTQYF. The CDR3 DNA is TGTGCCAGCAGCTACAGGACCCTGAGCACAGATACGCAGTATTTT.

The sample holds a few counts of this clonotype. The gene calls are TRBV7-9 and TRBJ2-1; D might be TRBD1 (5 bases). The V gene's germline CDR1 is SEHNR and CDR2 FQNEAQ (reference sequence). The ends were cut back, 2 bases at V and 1 base at J, with 15 bases in the middle. This CDR3 has 17 amino acids. CDR3 sequence reads: CASSLWQGYRSYNEQFF. CDR3 DNA sequence: TGTGCCAGCAGCTTATGGCAGGGTTATAGGTCCTACAATGAGCAGTTCTTC.

This clonotype has more than one count but fewer than ten. This rearrangement joins TRBV20-1 to TRBJ1-5, with a tentative D call TRBD1 (6 bases). The V gene's germline CDR1 is DFQATT and CDR2 SNEGSKA (reference sequence). V lost 6 bases and J 0 bases, leaving 12 bases between the germline ends. This CDR3 is 14 amino acids long. CDR3 DNA sequence: TGCAGTGCCTCCACAGGGAGTAGCAATCAGCCCCAGCATTTT. Protein product: CSASTGSSNQPQHF.

This clonotype has more than one count but fewer than ten. The chain joins TRBV9 to TRBJ2-1; the D call may be TRBD1 or TRBD2 (5 bases each). Germline CDR1 reads SGDLS; CDR2 reads YYNGEE. The CDR3 has 14 amino acids. Deletions cut 4 bases from V and 10 bases from J, with 18 bases between. The CDR3 region is CASSIYGAASEQFF. The CDR3 coding sequence is TGTGCCAGCAGCATTTACGGGGCAGCAAGCGAGCAGTTCTTC.

A word on this clonotype: A much larger clone differs by one base, so this may be a read error. The chain carries TRBV28 and TRBJ1-6; D not certain. Germline assignment: CDR1 MDHEN and CDR2 SYDVKM. CDR3 length: 16 amino acids. The CDR3 here is CVSSTLGSSYNSPLHF. The DNA for the CDR3 is TGTGTCAGCAGTACCCTTGGGAGCTCCTATAATTCACCCCTCCACTTT.

This clonotype has only a few counts. The chain is built from TRBV20-1 and TRBJ2-1, with unresolved D. Germline CDR1 DFQATT, CDR2 SNEGSKA (reference sequence). V was pared by 6 bases and J by 2 bases, with 17 bases between. The CDR3 is made up of 15 amino acids. This chain's CDR3 is CSAEAVLVTYNEQFF. CDR3 bases: TGCAGTGCCGAGGCCGTCCTTGTGACCTACAATGAGCAGTTCTTC.

This clonotype was observed at least ten times. This chain links TRBV12-3 or TRBV12-4 with TRBJ1-2; D is unresolved. The V end lost 7 bases, the J end lost 3 bases, and 12 bases lay between the germline ends. CDR3 length: 13 amino acids. In nucleotides, the CDR3 is TGTGCCAGCAAAAGGACGGGAGACTATGGCTACACCTTC. Amino acid sequence: CASKRTGDYGYTF.

The J gene is TRBJ1-1, the V gene TRBV4-2; 7 bases map to TRBD1. Germline V gene data show CDR1 as LGHNA and CDR2 as YNFKEQ. This CDR3 has 15 amino acids. The V segment lost 4 bases and the J segment 0 bases; nucleotides outside the gene matches: 5. The CDR3 spells CASSRLQGMNTEAFF. The CDR3 coding sequence is TGTGCCAGCAGCCGCCTACAGGGGATGAACACTGAAGCTTTCTTT.

V is TRBV4-1 and J is TRBJ2-3, with no clear D. This CDR3 has 13 residues. From germline, CDR1 is MGHRA and CDR2 YSYEKL. Trimming pared 3 bases from V and 4 bases from J, leaving 8 bases between. CDR3 residues: CASSHPVADTQYF. Written as DNA, the CDR3 is TGCGCCAGCAGCCATCCAGTCGCAGATACGCAGTATTTT.

This clonotype was counted between two and nine times. The chain joins TRBV10-1 to TRBJ2-3; 13 bases fit TRBD2. The ends lost 10 bases at V and 4 bases at J; junction bases unmatched: 11. Germline loops: CDR1 WNHNN, CDR2 SYGVQD (reference sequence). CDR3 length: 16 residues. This chain's CDR3 is CAIGTSGNRQADTQYF. The CDR3 nucleotides read TGCGCCATCGGGACTAGCGGGAATCGGCAGGCAGATACGCAGTATTTT.

This clonotype occurred many times. The gene calls are TRBV24-1 and TRBJ2-1, with a weak D call TRBD2 (5 bases). The V gene lost 1 base and the J gene lost 6 bases, with 9 bases spanning the gap. This CDR3 region has 14 residues. CDR1 and CDR2 from the germline V gene are KGHDR and SFDVKD. CDR3 nucleotide sequence: TGTGCCACCAGTGATTTAAGAGGACTCAATGAGCAGTTCTTC. It yields the protein CATSDLRGLNEQFF.

The CDR3 region has the DNA TGTGCCAGCAGCCCACGACTGGATTTCACAGATACGCAGTATTTT. It codes for CASSPRLDFTDTQYF. The gene calls are TRBV7-9 and TRBJ2-3, with D unclear. This CDR3 has 15 residues. The germline V gene encodes CDR1 SEHNR and CDR2 FQNEAQ (reference sequence). V was shortened by 5 bases and J by 2 bases, with 14 bases between the two germline ends.

There are many counts of this clonotype. The chain employs TRBV27 and TRBJ2-3; TRBD2 matches 7 bases. The germline V gene encodes CDR1 MNHEY and CDR2 SMNVEV (reference sequence). The ends lost 6 bases at V and 0 bases at J; junction bases unmatched: 3. CDR3 length equals 14 residues. The CDR3 nucleotides are TGTGCCAGCAGACTAGCGACTAGCACAGATACGCAGTATTTT. Its protein is CASRLATSTDTQYF.

This clonotype was recorded at least ten times. V and J are TRBV20-1 and TRBJ2-1, with 8 bases fitting TRBD2. This CDR3 has 14 residues. Trimming took 1 base from V and 6 from J; bases not matched to a gene: 5. Germline lookup yields CDR1 DFQATT and CDR2 SNEGSKA (reference sequence). CDR3: CSARAGGPGNEQFF. The DNA for the CDR3 is TGCAGTGCTAGAGCGGGAGGGCCGGGCAATGAGCAGTTCTTC.